The next 17 T cell receptor beta chains were all read from a single sample in a study of blood T cell repertoires in COVID-19. The method was immunoSEQ multiplex PCR; TCRdb's version includes in-frame clones alone and lacks a portion of them. The table lists some 180,000 clones, roughly 89% of them singletons. Sequenced material: peripheral blood. These receptor sequences come from a man between 50 and 59 years old with acute or convalescent COVID-19.

This chain connects TRBV7-2 to TRBJ2-1, with D possibly TRBD1 on 5 matching bases. The CDR3 loop spans 13 amino acids. The germline V and J ends were trimmed by 3 bases and 8 bases, with 11 bases remaining between them. CDR1 is SGHTA and CDR2 is FQGNSA in the germline V gene. DNA for the CDR3: TGTGCCAGCAGCTTCAGGGAATTTTATGAGCAGTTCTTC. It is translated as CASSFREFYEQFF.

The chain couples TRBV6-1 to TRBJ1-2; 7 bases are shared with TRBD1. Germline loops: CDR1 MNHNS, CDR2 SASEGT. The CDR3 length is 14 residues. The V segment lost 2 bases and the J segment 4 bases; nucleotides outside the gene matches: 4. The DNA of the CDR3 is TGTGCCAGCAGTGAACTGACAGGGCCCTATGGCTACACCTTC. This sequence encodes CASSELTGPYGYTF.

Concerning this clone: Additional DNA sequences in this sample encode the identical CDR3. This rearrangement joins TRBV18 to TRBJ2-5; TRBD2 matches at 10 bases. Germline V gene lookup returns CDR1 KGHSH and CDR2 LQKENI. CDR3 length equals 15 residues. V shed 3 bases and J 1 base; nucleotides not matched to a gene: 2. CDR3 region: CASSPASGGQETQYF. The CDR3 DNA reads TGTGCCAGCTCACCGGCTAGCGGGGGCCAAGAGACCCAGTACTTC.

This clone was counted once. Different DNA sequences within this sample yield the same CDR3. The gene calls are TRBV11-2 and TRBJ2-7; TRBD1 is a possible D gene (6 bases). Germline V CDR1 and CDR2: SGHAT, FQNNGV. V was pared by 1 base and J by 3 bases, with 10 bases between. The CDR3 is made up of 14 amino acids. CDR3 sequence reads: CASSLVGRGYEQYF. CDR3 sequence (DNA): TGTGCCAGCAGCTTAGTGGGCAGGGGCTACGAGCAGTACTTC.

Details on this clone: The sample holds other DNA sequences that translate to the same CDR3. The chain uses TRBV27 and TRBJ2-7, with 11 bases fitting TRBD2. CDR3 length: 16 residues. Germline loops: CDR1 MNHEY, CDR2 SMNVEV (reference sequence). V lost 4 bases and J lost 5; bases outside the gene matches: 10. CDR3 DNA sequence: TGTGCCAGCAGTTCTGGGCTAGCGGGGGGTGTCCACGAGCAGTACTTC. It specifies CASSSGLAGGVHEQYF.

The chain links TRBV3-1 (or the pseudogene TRBV3-2) to TRBJ1-1; D remains unclear. Germline CDR1 LGHDT, CDR2 YNNKEL (reference sequence). The length of the CDR3 is 18 residues. V lost 4 bases, J lost 7 bases, and 28 bases lay in between. DNA of the CDR3: TGTGCCAGCAGCCCCGATTCTTTGAGCGGCGGAAGACCTGATGAAGCTTTCTTT. This translates into CASSPDSLSGGRPDEAFF.

This clone was observed once. This chain uses TRBV28 with TRBJ2-7, with D possibly TRBD2 on 6 matching bases. V lost 7 bases, J lost 5 bases, and 18 bases lay in between. The CDR3 totals 14 residues. Germline V gene lookup returns CDR1 MDHEN and CDR2 SYDVKM. In DNA form, the CDR3 reads TGTGCCAGCACCTCCCCCCGGACTACCCACGAGCAGTACTTC. The encoded protein is CASTSPRTTHEQYF.

V usage is TRBV3-1 (or the pseudogene TRBV3-2) and J usage is TRBJ2-7; no reliable D call. Per germline, CDR1 LGHDT and CDR2 YNNKEL (reference sequence). Trimming took 1 base from V and 7 from J, leaving 11 bases between them. This CDR3 region has 13 residues. CDR3: CASSQGGSGEQYV. CDR3 nucleotides: TGTGCCAGCAGCCAAGGAGGCTCCGGGGAGCAGTACGTC.

This chain links TRBV28 with TRBJ1-3, with D possibly matching TRBD1 (6 bases). The CDR3 length is 15 residues. V lost 5 bases, J lost 2 bases, and 13 bases lay in between. Germline V CDR1 and CDR2: MDHEN, SYDVKM. In nucleotides, the CDR3 is TGTGCCAGCAGTACCCCCGACAGGCCTGGAAACACCATATATTTT. It translates to CASSTPDRPGNTIYF.

The chain links TRBV29-1 to TRBJ2-2; 11 bases line up with TRBD2. CDR3 size: 15 residues. Trimming took 6 bases from V and 5 from J; bases not matched to a gene: 8. The germline V gene has CDR1 SQVTM and CDR2 ANQGSEA. In DNA, the CDR3 is TGCAGCGTCAGACTAGCGGGGCTGAAAACCGGGGAGCTGTTTTTT. As protein: CSVRLAGLKTGELFF.

The CDR3, as DNA: TGCGCCAGCAGCCATAGTGCTGTGGGGGGAGGAAATGAAAAACTGTTTTTT. Translating it yields CASSHSAVGGGNEKLFF. The V gene is TRBV5-1, the J gene TRBJ1-4, with TRBD1 as a possible D gene (5 bases). This CDR3 spans 17 amino acids. Germline values: CDR1 SGHRS, CDR2 YFSETQ. Trimming left V 4 bases short and J 5 bases short, with 21 bases between.

CDR3 in amino acids: CASSLADSNEKLFF. DNA of the CDR3: TGTGCCAGCAGCTTAGCAGACTCTAATGAAAAACTGTTTTTT. This chain connects TRBV13 to TRBJ1-4; D gene ambiguous. The CDR3 is 14 residues long. The germline CDR1 and CDR2 sequences are PRHDT and FYEKMQ (reference sequence). V lost 1 base, J lost 3 bases, and 6 bases lay in between. Full variable domain (remainder filled in from reference TRBV13 and TRBJ1-4): AAGVIQSPRHLIKEKRETATLKCYPIPRHDTVYWYQQGPGQDPQFLISFYEKMQSDKGSIPDRFSAQQFSDYHSELNMSSLELGDSALYFCASSLADSNEKLFFGSGTQLSVL.

This rearrangement joins TRBV28 to TRBJ1-4; 9 nucleotides align to TRBD1. This CDR3 region has 14 residues. In germline, CDR1 is MDHEN, CDR2 SYDVKM. Germline trimming cut 6 bases from V and 4 bases from J; bases unmatched to any gene: 3. CDR3 amino acids: CASRTGGGNEKLFF. CDR3 in DNA: TGTGCCAGCAGGACAGGGGGGGGTAATGAAAAACTGTTTTTT.

CDR3 sequence (DNA): TGTGCCAGCAGCTCCTCAGGGGCGTGGGAAAAACTGTTTTTT. The encoded protein is CASSSSGAWEKLFF. This chain joins TRBV6-1 and TRBJ1-4; D may be TRBD1 (6 bases). Trimming left V 6 bases short and J 8 bases short, with 16 bases between. Per germline, CDR1 MNHNS and CDR2 SASEGT. The CDR3 length is 14 residues.

The rearrangement links TRBV21-1 to TRBJ2-7; the D call of TRBD1 is as the table states it, not checked on the DNA. TRBV21-1 is reported as a pseudogene. The CDR3 is 17 residues long. This chain's CDR3 is CASSGSRDRDGNDFKYV. CDR3 nucleotides: TGTGCCAGCAGCGGGTCCCGGGACAGGGACGGCAACGATTTCAAGTACGTC.

The rearrangement joins TRBV7-2 to TRBJ2-5, with D tentatively TRBD2 (5 bases). Trimming took 5 bases from V and 1 from J, leaving 11 bases between them. Germline CDR1 and CDR2: SGHTA and FQGNSA. This CDR3 is 14 amino acids long. In DNA, the CDR3 is TGTGCCAGCAGCCCCTGGGCGGGCCAAGAGACCCAGTACTTC. It translates to CASSPWAGQETQYF. The full variable domain, with the rest looked up from reference TRBV7-2 and TRBJ2-5, is GAGVSQSPSNKVTEKGKDVELRCDPISGHTALYWYRQSLGQGLEFLIYFQGNSAPDKSGLPSDRFSAERTGGSVSTLTIQRTQQEDSAVYLCASSPWAGQETQYFGPGTRLLVL.

The chain couples TRBV10-3 to TRBJ2-2; D is uncertain. This CDR3 is 15 amino acids long. The germline V gene encodes CDR1 ENHRY and CDR2 SYGVKD. Deletions cut 0 bases from V and 2 bases from J, with 7 bases between. CDR3 protein: CAISESNSNTGELFF. The CDR3 DNA follows: TGTGCCATCAGTGAGTCTAACTCAAACACCGGGGAGCTGTTTTTT.